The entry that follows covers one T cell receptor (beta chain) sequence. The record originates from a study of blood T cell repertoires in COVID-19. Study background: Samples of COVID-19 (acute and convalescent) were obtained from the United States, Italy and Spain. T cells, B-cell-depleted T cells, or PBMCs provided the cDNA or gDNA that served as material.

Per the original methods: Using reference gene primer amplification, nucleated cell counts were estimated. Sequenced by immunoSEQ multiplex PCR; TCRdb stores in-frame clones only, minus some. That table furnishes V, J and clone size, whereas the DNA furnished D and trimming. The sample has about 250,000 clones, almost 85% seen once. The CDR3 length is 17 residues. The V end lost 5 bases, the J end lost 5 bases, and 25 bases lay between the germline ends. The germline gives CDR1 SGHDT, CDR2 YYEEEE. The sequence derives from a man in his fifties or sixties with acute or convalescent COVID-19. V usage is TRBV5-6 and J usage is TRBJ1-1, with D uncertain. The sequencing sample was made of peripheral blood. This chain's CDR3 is CASSKTIERFRGTEAFF. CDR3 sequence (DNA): TGTGCCAGCAGTAAAACGATTGAGAGATTTCGGGGTACTGAAGCTTTCTTT.